This T cell receptor (beta chain) was identified in a study of T cell responses to AZD1222 COVID-19 vaccine. In this sample, this clone turned up once. Its antigen is as yet unknown. The repertoire was sequenced with immunoSEQ multiplex PCR; TCRdb's copy has only in-frame clones and lacks some. This table has about 120,000 clones, roughly 91% appearing once. Losses at the gene ends were 6 bases for V and 6 bases for J; bases not matched to a gene: 11. Germline-derived CDR1 and CDR2 are SQVTM and ANQGSEA. CDR3 length: 14 residues. General observations from the study: Clonal diversity was possibly underestimated, and the donors were mostly white British, with more females. Only six people who got AZD1222 tested seropositive at baseline. Nearly half of the spike-specific TCRs reportedly recognize variant regions that carry no mutations. Spike-spanning, vaccine-associated CD4 TCRs were dominant at 160-218 and 743-854.

This receptor was taken from an adult in good health. Here the sequenced sample was peripheral blood, taken on day 0 of MenACWY control vaccination. The V call is TRBV29-1, the J call TRBJ1-1, with 9 positions matching TRBD1. This CDR3 reads CSVATTGGFPEAFF. DNA of the CDR3: TGCAGCGTCGCCACTACAGGGGGCTTCCCTGAAGCTTTCTTT.